These T cell receptor beta chains were read from a single sample in a study of cytomegalovirus exposure and HLA in healthy donors. Sequencing used immunoSEQ multiplex PCR; TCRdb keeps in-frame clones, though not all of them. The sample has about 170,000 clones; about 80% are singletons. Specimen: PBMCs. Every receptor here comes from a woman aged 50 to 65 in good health and CMV-seropositive. Each CDR3 is given with its conserved first and last residue. Fields, in order: J gene, D gene, V gene, clone size, CDR3 protein, CDR3 DNA. The D gene is left open where the match is weak. Rows may omit the clone size; those that give it use once, few, many or a size class.

TRBJ2-5,.,TRBV6-6,.,CASKDRGQETQYF,TGTGCCAGCAAGGATCGGGGCCAAGAGACCCAGTACTTC
TRBJ1-1,.,TRBV29-1,.,CSVKGPNTEAFF,TGCAGCGTTAAGGGGCCGAACACTGAAGCTTTCTTT
TRBJ2-1,.,TRBV27,.,CASSSTGTTKWFF,TGTGCCAGCAGTTCCACCGGGACAACAAAATGGTTCTTC
TRBJ2-7,.,TRBV5-8,.,CASSSPLGSSYEQYF,TGTGCCAGCAGCTCACCCTTGGGCAGCTCCTACGAGCAGTACTTC
TRBJ2-7,.,TRBV7-2,.,CASSLIDIEQYF,TGTGCCAGCAGCTTAATAGACATCGAGCAGTACTTC
TRBJ2-5,TRBD2,TRBV7-6,.,CASRSGTEETQYF,TGTGCCAGCCGGAGCGGGACGGAAGAGACCCAGTACTTC
TRBJ2-7,TRBD1,TRBV4-2,.,CASSPSSGTDSYEQYF,TGTGCCAGCAGCCCCTCCTCCGGGACAGACTCCTACGAGCAGTACTTC
TRBJ2-1,TRBD2,TRBV9,.,CASSVSGTSGNNEQFF,TGTGCCAGCAGCGTCTCCGGGACTAGCGGTAACAATGAGCAGTTCTTC
TRBJ2-1,.,TRBV28,.,CASNRARGNEQFF,TGTGCCAGCAATCGAGCTAGAGGCAATGAGCAGTTCTTC
TRBJ2-4,.,TRBV7-9,.,CSSSLVREGAKNIQYF,TGTTCCAGCAGCTTAGTTCGGGAAGGGGCCAAAAACATTCAGTACTTC
TRBJ2-6,.,TRBV6-5,.,CASSQSGTGANVLTF,TGTGCCAGCAGCCAGTCCGGGACAGGGGCCAACGTCCTGACTTTC
TRBJ1-2,.,TRBV23-1,few,CASSQTENYGYTF,TGCGCCAGCAGTCAAACAGAGAACTATGGCTACACCTTC
TRBJ2-7,TRBD2,TRBV18,once,CASSPRLAGLEGSEQYF,TGTGCCAGCTCACCAAGACTAGCGGGGCTTGAAGGCTCCGAGCAGTACTTC
TRBJ1-2,TRBD1,TRBV6-6,.,CASSHRTGAGNYGYTF,TGTGCCAGCAGTCATAGGACAGGGGCGGGCAACTATGGCTACACCTTC
TRBJ2-1,.,TRBV5-4,.,CASSPEPSQNEQFF,TGTGCCAGCAGCCCGGAGCCAAGTCAGAATGAGCAGTTCTTC
TRBJ1-1,.,TRBV7-2,.,CASSLVAGGAGTEAFF,TGTGCCAGCAGCTTAGTAGCCGGGGGGGCGGGTACTGAAGCTTTCTTT
TRBJ2-3,TRBD2,TRBV6-1,.,CASGGEPGTDTQYF,TGTGCCAGCGGGGGGGAGCCTGGCACAGATACGCAGTATTTT
TRBJ1-1,.,TRBV5-1,.,CASSEMTANTEAFF,TGCGCCAGCAGCGAGATGACTGCGAACACTGAAGCTTTCTTT
TRBJ2-1,.,TRBV21-1,few,CASSKGAGTLTYNEQFF,TGTGCCAGCAGCAAAGGGGCCGGGACACTAACCTACAATGAGCAGTTCTTC
TRBJ2-7,.,TRBV4-2,.,CASSQDPPSGSSYEQYF,TGTGCCAGCAGCCAAGACCCTCCGTCGGGAAGCTCCTACGAGCAGTACTTC
TRBJ2-3,TRBD1,TRBV28,.,CASNRLGTGRGTDTQYF,TGTGCCAGCAACAGGCTGGGGACAGGCCGCGGCACAGATACGCAGTATTTT
TRBJ2-5,TRBD2,TRBV7-6,.,CASSLRAGVAGETQYF,TGTGCCAGCAGCTTAAGAGCGGGAGTTGCCGGAGAGACCCAGTACTTC
TRBJ1-2,.,TRBV6-6,.,CASSYSSFGGYGYTF,TGTGCCAGCAGTTACTCGAGTTTTGGAGGCTATGGCTACACCTTC
TRBJ2-5,TRBD2,TRBV28,.,CASSGTSGGETQYF,TGTGCCAGCAGTGGGACTAGTGGAGGCGAGACCCAGTACTTC
TRBJ2-5,TRBD2,TRBV13,few,CASTPRPGLAQETQYF,TGTGCCAGCACCCCCAGACCGGGACTAGCGCAAGAGACCCAGTACTTC
TRBJ1-2,.,TRBV4-2,few,CASSRGSSIYGYTF,TGTGCCAGCAGTCGGGGGTCTTCCATCTATGGCTACACCTTC
TRBJ2-7,TRBD2,TRBV6-6,.,CASSGEGREVGLYF,TGTGCCAGCAGTGGGGAAGGGAGGGAAGTAGGTCTGTACTTC
TRBJ1-2,TRBD1,TRBV6-1,.,CASSERRKGAINSGYTF,TGTGCCAGCAGTGAACGGAGAAAGGGGGCTATCAACTCTGGCTACACCTTC
TRBJ1-2,.,TRBV27,.,CASRPQGPNYGYTF,TGTGCCAGCAGACCCCAGGGGCCAAACTATGGCTACACCTTC
TRBJ1-1,TRBD1,TRBV4-2,.,CASSVYRGEAFF,TGTGCCAGCAGCGTATACAGGGGGGAAGCTTTCTTT
TRBJ2-7,TRBD2,TRBV7-2,.,CASSLGGLAGTYEQYF,TGTGCCAGCAGCTTAGGGGGACTAGCGGGAACCTACGAGCAGTACTTC
TRBJ1-1,.,TRBV18,.,CASSPDTGAPIF,TGTGCCAGCTCACCTGATACTGGGGCCCCCATTTTT
TRBJ1-2,TRBD1,TRBV20-1,.,CSAGDRGYTF,TGCAGTGCCGGGGACAGGGGCTACACCTTC
TRBJ1-2,.,TRBV7-2,once,CASRAFNYGYTF,TGTGCCAGCAGGGCATTCAACTATGGCTACACCTTC
TRBJ1-4,.,TRBV5-1,.,CASSAQGATNEKLFF,TGCGCCAGCAGCGCCCAGGGTGCAACTAATGAAAAACTGTTTTTT
TRBJ1-2,TRBD1,TRBV5-1,.,CASSSGQGYGYTF,TGCGCCAGCAGCTCCGGACAGGGGTATGGCTACACCTTC
TRBJ1-1,TRBD1,TRBV7-2,.,CASSLAGQAEAFF,TGTGCCAGCAGCTTAGCGGGACAGGCTGAAGCTTTCTTT
TRBJ1-2,.,TRBV28,.,CASREQAGGRGYGYTF,TGTGCCAGCAGAGAACAAGCCGGGGGGCGCGGGTATGGCTACACCTTC
TRBJ2-7,.,TRBV2,.,CASKGDTGSYEQYF,TGTGCCAGCAAGGGGGATACAGGGAGCTACGAGCAGTACTTC
TRBJ1-2,.,TRBV5-1,once,CASSLGMVSTNYGYTF,TGCGCCAGCAGCTTGGGTATGGTTTCTACTAACTATGGCTACACCTTC
TRBJ2-1,TRBD2,TRBV2,few,CASCDPGRGGGNEQFF,TGTGCCAGCTGCGACCCAGGGAGGGGAGGTGGTAATGAGCAGTTCTTC
TRBJ1-1,.,TRBV6-5,.,CASSPSGFLNTEAFF,TGTGCCAGCAGTCCCTCAGGGTTCTTGAACACTGAAGCTTTCTTT
TRBJ2-6,.,TRBV28,.,CASSYLLANVLTF,TGTGCCAGCAGTTACCTCCTAGCCAACGTCCTGACTTTC
TRBJ1-1,TRBD1,TRBV7-2,.,CASSLTGDTEAFF,TGTGCCAGCAGCCTGACAGGGGACACTGAAGCTTTCTTT
TRBJ2-7,.,TRBV11-2,.,CASSLRLALYEQYF,TGTGCCAGCAGCCTCAGGCTTGCTCTATACGAGCAGTACTTC
TRBJ1-4,.,TRBV6-5,once,CASSYSMGLPVEKLFF,TGTGCCAGCAGTTACTCGATGGGCCTTCCGGTTGAAAAACTGTTTTTT
TRBJ1-6,.,TRBV6-5,.,CASSQGRRGSPLHF,TGTGCCAGCAGTCAGGGCCGGAGGGGTTCACCCCTCCACTTT
TRBJ1-5,TRBD1,TRBV7-6,.,CASSAGDRGNQPQHF,TGTGCCAGCAGCGCCGGCGACAGGGGTAATCAGCCCCAGCATTTT